Given below is one T cell receptor (beta chain) in context. What it binds is unknown. This record comes from a study of cytomegalovirus exposure and HLA in healthy donors. Broader study findings: Fewer N-insertions (relative to the approximately 670-donor mean) were reportedly seen in an Asian-associated ancestry cluster in a later analysis.

The study ran its PCR with 60 Vbeta and 13 Jbeta primers. This table comes from immunoSEQ multiplex PCR, and its TCRdb copy is limited to in-frame clones, with some not included. Its table records 130,000 to 150,000 clones. The source of this sequence is a woman in her fifties or sixties in good health and CMV-seronegative. Source material: PBMCs.

As DNA, the CDR3 is TGTGCCAGTAGTATAAGAGGGTGGGAGTCGGGAGAGACCCAGTACTTC. Translating gives CASSIRGWESGETQYF. V and J are TRBV19 and TRBJ2-5; a possible D gene is TRBD2 (5 bases). The germline V gene encodes CDR1 LNHDA and CDR2 SQIVND (reference sequence). Trimming pared 2 bases from V and 4 bases from J, leaving 17 bases between. The CDR3 loop spans 16 amino acids.